This T cell receptor (beta chain) was profiled in a study of T cell repertoires in cytomegalovirus infection. Points from the study as a whole: Dominant in the ex vivo response were TCR beta clonotypes restricted by HLA-C and specific for CMV. Using cumulative public TCR beta family frequency, the authors identified those who carried CMV together with the relevant HLA.

Germline CDR1 is DFQATT and CDR2 is SNEGSKA (reference sequence). V was pared by 0 bases and J by 9 bases, with 4 bases of the junction left unmatched. There are 14 residues in the CDR3. As for this clonotype: What it binds is unknown.

Via MiXCR, TCRdb re-called the reads, giving one row per CDR3 protein. This table holds around 630,000 distinct CDR3 sequences, more than 20% found once. The chain employs TRBV20-1 and TRBJ2-1, with 11 bases fitting TRBD2. Sample: CD8+ T cells from PBMCs. The TCR sequence derives from a human donor in good health (CMV status not recorded). Some clones in this sample may be carry-over from other donors' samples. CDR3: CSARDRLAGFEQFF. As DNA, the CDR3 is TGCAGTGCTAGAGACCGACTAGCGGGGTTTGAGCAGTTCTTC.